This T cell receptor (beta chain) stems from a study of T cells in Graves' hyperthyroidism and ophthalmopathy. The overall study: At initial diagnosis, before any treatment had begun, peripheral blood was obtained.

Ophthalmopathy cases scored 3 or more on the Clinical Activity Score and 4 or more on NOSPECS grade, with duration below 3 months. The length of the CDR3 is 19 residues. Unmatched junction bases numbered 20, after V lost 4 bases and J lost 4 bases. Germline assignment: CDR1 MNHEY and CDR2 SMNVEV (reference sequence). The TCR beta CDR3 regions underwent amplification using RNA transcripts as the source. The HTBI primer set was used in a first-round RT-PCR of the TCR CDR3. MiXCR, run by TCRdb on the multiplex PCR reads, gives a single entry per CDR3 protein. The sample has more than 500,000 distinct CDR3 sequences, roughly 14% seen once. This clonotype showed up many times.

This receptor was taken from a woman in her thirties or forties with Graves' ophthalmopathy. The chain recombines TRBV27 with TRBJ1-1, with 8 positions matching TRBD1. The sequenced material came from blood. In DNA form, the CDR3 reads TGTGCCAGCAGTTCCGTGGGACAGGTAATCCCCGGCCTAGGCACTGAAGCTTTCTTT. It encodes CASSSVGQVIPGLGTEAFF.